Each of the 8 T cell receptor beta chains below was sequenced from the same sample in a study of blood T cell repertoires in COVID-19. Assay: immunoSEQ multiplex PCR; the TCRdb copy retains only in-frame clones and omits some. This sample carries hundreds of thousands of clones, 85% to 90% of them seen once, and the ten largest clones take around 3.7%. Source material: PBMCs or T cells enriched from blood (not recorded which). These TCRs come from a woman aged 25 to 45 with acute COVID-19.

The chain uses TRBV5-1 and TRBJ1-2; 7 positions agree with TRBD1. The CDR3 is 14 residues long. V lost 0 bases to trimming and J lost 8 bases; unmatched junction nucleotides: 7. The germline V gene has CDR1 SGHRS and CDR2 YFSETQ. The CDR3 DNA is TGCGCCAGCAGCTTGGCCCTGGGACAGCAGGGCTACACCTTC. Protein sequence: CASSLALGQQGYTF.

The gene calls are TRBV19 and TRBJ2-7; no reliable D call. V was shortened by 10 bases and J by 4 bases, with 11 bases between the two germline ends. The CDR3 consists of 11 residues. Germline loops: CDR1 LNHDA, CDR2 SQIVND (reference sequence). CDR3 sequence reads: CATRQAYEQYF. Here the CDR3 DNA reads TGTGCCACCCGCCAGGCATACGAGCAGTACTTC. Filled out from reference TRBV19 and TRBJ2-7, the complete variable domain reads DGGITQSPKYLFRKEGQNVTLSCEQNLNHDAMYWYRQDPGQGLRLIYYSQIVNDFQKGDIAEGYSVSREKKESFPLTVTSAQKNPTAFYLCATRQAYEQYFGPGTRLTVT.

The J gene is TRBJ1-2, the V gene TRBV3-1 (or the pseudogene TRBV3-2); the D gene is possibly TRBD1 (5 bases). CDR3 length equals 14 residues. Germline V gene sequence: CDR1 LGHDT, CDR2 YNNKEL (reference sequence). V was cut by 1 base and J by 8 bases, with 14 bases left in between. CDR3 loop: CASSQAGKEWGYTF. CDR3 DNA: TGTGCCAGCAGCCAAGCAGGGAAGGAATGGGGCTACACCTTC.

The chain has TRBV7-8 and TRBJ2-7; 9 positions match TRBD1. V was clipped by 5 bases and J by 5 bases; unmatched bases: 13. Per the germline V gene, CDR1 is SGHVS and CDR2 is FQNEAQ. CDR3 size: 16 residues. As DNA, the CDR3 is TGTGCCAGCAGCCCAAAAAGGGACAGGGAATCGCACGAGCAGTACTTC. Translating gives CASSPKRDRESHEQYF.

This clone came up a few times. V is TRBV3-1 (or the pseudogene TRBV3-2) and J is TRBJ1-2, with TRBD1 identical over 7 bases. Looked up from germline, CDR1 is LGHDT and CDR2 is YNNKEL (reference sequence). The V segment lost 5 bases and the J segment 3 bases; nucleotides outside the gene matches: 0. The CDR3 spans 12 residues. The CDR3, as DNA: TGTGCCAGCAGCACAGGGGACTATGGCTACACCTTC. It codes for CASSTGDYGYTF.

The chain employs TRBV3-1 (or the pseudogene TRBV3-2) and TRBJ2-5; 13 bases are shared with TRBD2. CDR3 length: 17 residues. J lost 7 bases, V lost 0 bases, and 8 bases had no gene match. From germline, CDR1 is LGHDT and CDR2 YNNKEL (reference sequence). The CDR3 is CASSQEPGLAGRGTQYF. CDR3 in DNA: TGTGCCAGCAGCCAAGAGCCGGGACTAGCGGGACGGGGGACCCAGTACTTC.

This rearrangement joins TRBV2 to TRBJ2-7, with a tentative D call TRBD1 (5 bases). The V and J ends lost 10 bases and 2 bases respectively, with 15 bases between them. Germline V gives CDR1 SNHLY, CDR2 FYNNEI. The CDR3 covers 13 residues. The DNA of the CDR3 is TGTGCCATCCTTGGGGCTGCAACCTACGAGCAGTACTTC. It specifies CAILGAATYEQYF.

As regards this clone: This same CDR3 is encoded by further DNA sequences in the sample. V is TRBV19 and J is TRBJ1-2, with a weak D call TRBD1 (6 bases). This CDR3 is 13 amino acids long. The germline V gene encodes CDR1 LNHDA and CDR2 SQIVND (reference sequence). Between the trimmed V and J ends, which lost 3 bases and 2 bases, there was a span of 7 bases. CDR3 nucleotide sequence: TGTGCCAGTAGTATTCAGGGGAACTATGGCTACACCTTC. Translation: CASSIQGNYGYTF.